Below are 21 T cell receptor beta chains sequenced from a single sample in a study of regulatory T cells in long-lasting Graves disease. With iRepertoire HTBI primers and Arm-PCR of CDR3 regions, TCR beta libraries were built. Each CDR3 protein is one row after TCRdb ran MiXCR on the multiplex PCR reads. The table lists 450,000 to 650,000 distinct CDR3 sequences, 15% to 20% of them singletons, with roughly 25% in the top ten. Described time point: newly diagnosed GD, antithyroid drugs for less than 3 months. Preparation of the TCR library used RNA extracted from PBMCs. A further study also used this sample, focusing on T cells in Graves' hyperthyroidism and ophthalmopathy.

The sample was peripheral blood mononuclear cells (PBMCs), taken at new diagnosis, from a patient treated with antithyroid drugs. Receptor source: a middle-aged woman with Graves disease.

For this clonotype: Possible read error: a much larger clone is one base away. This chain links TRBV6-2 or TRBV6-3 with TRBJ1-1; D is perhaps TRBD1 (6 bases). Looked up from germline, CDR1 is MNHEY and CDR2 is SVGEGT. The CDR3 consists of 16 residues. The CDR3 nucleotides are TGTGCCGGCAGTGAGCTTCCCGGGACAAGAAACACTGAAGCTTTCTTT. Translating it yields CAGSELPGTRNTEAFF.

The V and J genes are TRBV29-1 and TRBJ2-3, with 7 positions matching TRBD2. The CDR3 length is 12 residues. Germline V gene lookup returns CDR1 SQVTM and CDR2 ANQGSEA. The ends lost 3 bases at V and 4 bases at J; junction bases unmatched: 1. The CDR3 DNA reads TGCAGCGTTGACCTAGCGGCAGATACGCAGTATTTT. Translating it yields CSVDLAADTQYF.

This clonotype has just a few counts. The chain combines TRBV5-1 with TRBJ2-2; D remains ambiguous. V was clipped by 0 bases and J by 3 bases, with 6 bases between them. The CDR3 consists of 14 residues. Germline assignment: CDR1 SGHRS and CDR2 YFSETQ. CDR3 bases: TGCGCCAGCAGCTTGGTCGACGACACCGGGGAGCTGTTTTTT. As protein: CASSLVDDTGELFF.

V gene TRBV9 combines with J gene TRBJ2-1; 9 bases match TRBD2. The CDR3 runs 15 residues. With V trimmed by 5 bases and J by 4 bases, 7 bases remained unmatched. CDR1 SGDLS and CDR2 YYNGEE come from the germline V gene. The CDR3 loop reads CASRRGGLAYNEQFF. Here the CDR3 DNA reads TGTGCCAGCAGGCGGGGGGGGCTGGCTTACAATGAGCAGTTCTTC. The full variable domain, completed using reference TRBV9 and TRBJ2-1, is DSGVTQTPKHLITATGQRVTLRCSPRSGDLSVYWYQQSLDQGLQFLIQYYNGEERAKGNILERFSAQQFPDLHSELNLSSLELGDSALYFCASRRGGLAYNEQFFGPGTRLTVL.

Points on this clonotype: A read error may be the cause here, since a much bigger clone is one base away. The chain uses TRBV7-2 and TRBJ1-1, with 7 bases lining up with TRBD1. V lost 4 bases and J lost 4; bases outside the gene matches: 12. Per germline, CDR1 SGHTA and CDR2 FQGNSA. The CDR3 contains 16 residues. The CDR3 bases are TGTGCCAGCAGCTCGGGACAGACGAACGAGGGCACTGAAGCTTTCTTT. This encodes CASSSGQTNEGTEAFF. Supplemented by reference TRBV7-2 and TRBJ1-1, the full variable domain reads GAGVSQSPSNKVTEKGKDVELRCDPISGHTALYWYRQSLGQGLEFLIYFQGNSAPDKSGLPSDRFSAERTGGSVSTLTIQRTQQEDSAVYLCASSSGQTNEGTEAFFGQGTRLTVV.

This clonotype was found many times. The chain carries TRBV11-2 and TRBJ2-2; D is ambiguous. CDR1 and CDR2 from the germline V gene are SGHAT and FQNNGV. The CDR3 totals 14 residues. V gave up 4 bases and J gave up 3 bases, with 9 bases separating them. CDR3 amino acids: CASSSQSYTGELFF. CDR3 nucleotide sequence: TGTGCCAGCAGCTCCCAGTCCTACACCGGGGAGCTGTTTTTT.

This clonotype was seen more than once but under ten times. The V gene is TRBV4-1, the J gene TRBJ1-4, with 8 positions matching TRBD1. This CDR3 is built from 14 residues. Germline lookup yields CDR1 MGHRA and CDR2 YSYEKL. Trimming removed 2 bases from V and 7 bases from J; junction bases left unmatched: 3. The CDR3 nucleotides read TGCGCCAGCAGCCAAAGGACAGGGAGTGAAAAACTGTTTTTT. Translation: CASSQRTGSEKLFF.

This clonotype was seen ten or more times. The CDR3 coding sequence is TGTGCCAGCAGCTTCTGGGGGGCTAGCGGGAGGATCGAGACCCAGTACTTC. Its protein product is CASSFWGASGRIETQYF. The chain uses TRBV12-3 or TRBV12-4 and TRBJ2-5, with TRBD2 matching 11 bases. This CDR3 has 17 amino acids. The ends lost 6 bases at V and 5 bases at J; junction bases unmatched: 14.

This clonotype was detected ten times or more. The CDR3 bases are TGTGCCAGCAGCCAAGATATCAGCGGGGGGCCGACAGATACGCAGTATTTT. This codes for CASSQDISGGPTDTQYF. The J gene is TRBJ2-3, the V gene TRBV4-2, with 9 bases aligning to TRBD2. Germline V gives CDR1 LGHNA, CDR2 YNFKEQ. The J segment lost 3 bases and the V segment lost 0 bases, leaving 7 bases of the junction unmatched. This CDR3 comprises 17 residues.

There are a few counts of this clonotype. Here the CDR3 reads CAGGASSYEQYF. The CDR3 DNA reads as TGTGCCGGGGGGGCGAGCTCCTACGAGCAGTACTTC. The chain has TRBV7-9 and TRBJ2-7, with D possibly being TRBD2 (7 bases). This CDR3 is built from 12 residues. The germline V and J ends were trimmed by 11 bases and 0 bases, with 11 bases remaining between them. Germline CDR1 reads SEHNR; CDR2 reads FQNEAQ (reference sequence).

This clonotype has a count of ten or more. This chain uses TRBV24-1 with TRBJ2-3; possibly TRBD2 for D (6 bases). V lost 4 bases, J lost 2 bases, and 12 bases lay in between. Germline V gene lookup returns CDR1 KGHDR and CDR2 SFDVKD. The CDR3 length is 15 residues. CDR3 in DNA: TGTGCCACCAGTGACTTGCGGGGAGCCACAGATACGCAGTATTTT. Amino acids: CATSDLRGATDTQYF.

As regards this clonotype: Compared with germline, one end of the junction differs, possibly owing to a read error. The chain employs TRBV19 and TRBJ1-1; D uncertain. In germline, CDR1 is LNHDA, CDR2 SQIVND (reference sequence). The CDR3 is 12 residues long. CDR3 DNA: TGTGCCAATAGTATAGCTACAGATGAAGCTTTCTTT. Translated, it gives CANSIATDEAFF.

Only a few counts were recorded for this clonotype. V usage is TRBV5-5 and J usage is TRBJ1-6, with D maybe TRBD1 (5 bases). Germline CDR1 and CDR2: SGHKS and YYEKEE (reference sequence). V lost 5 bases and J 8 bases, leaving 14 bases between the germline ends. The CDR3 consists of 14 residues. CDR3 amino acids: CASSSGTQDSPLHF. The DNA for the CDR3 is TGTGCCAGCAGTTCCGGGACCCAGGATTCACCCCTCCACTTT.

This clonotype was detected a few times. CDR3 region: CATSDPNTGELFF. The CDR3 DNA reads TGTGCCACCAGTGATCCTAACACCGGGGAGCTGTTTTTT. V is TRBV24-1 and J is TRBJ2-2, with D unclear. This CDR3 region has 13 residues. In germline, CDR1 is KGHDR, CDR2 SFDVKD. V gave up 3 bases and J gave up 2 bases, with 3 bases separating them.

This clonotype was detected only a few times. V gene TRBV19 combines with J gene TRBJ1-5; the match to TRBD1 covers 7 bases. The CDR3 is made up of 13 amino acids. The V gene's germline CDR1 is LNHDA and CDR2 SQIVND (reference sequence). Trimming took 9 bases from V and 6 from J; bases not matched to a gene: 8. The CDR3 DNA follows: TGTGCCAGCTCTCCGGGGACAGTTCAGCCCCAGCATTTT. This codes for CASSPGTVQPQHF.

Note on this clonotype: No DNA is shown, since the ends of the CDR3 on it are uncertain; the CDR3 is the one TCRdb lists. This chain links TRBV12-3 or TRBV12-4 with TRBJ2-3. The CDR3 spans 12 amino acids, including both terminal residues. The CDR3 sequence is CASSFGEGEQYF.

This clonotype showed up many times. The chain's CDR3 is CAWSVTGGFQPQHF. The DNA of the CDR3 is TGTGCCTGGAGTGTAACAGGTGGATTTCAGCCCCAGCATTTT. The chain carries TRBV30 and TRBJ1-5; D may be TRBD1 (5 bases). Trimming took 0 bases from V and 6 from J, leaving 12 bases between them. The CDR3 is 14 residues long. CDR1 and CDR2 (germline): GTSNPN, SVGIG (reference sequence).

This clonotype was seen repeatedly, ten times or more. The V and J genes are TRBV10-3 and TRBJ2-5, with 14 positions matching TRBD2. V lost 8 bases and J lost 4; bases outside the gene matches: 6. The CDR3 has 15 residues. Per germline, CDR1 ENHRY and CDR2 SYGVKD. DNA for the CDR3: TGTGCCATCGCGACTAGCGGGGGGGCGGGAGAGACCCAGTACTTC. It yields the protein CAIATSGGAGETQYF.

In this sample, this clonotype turned up a few times. The CDR3 nucleotides are TGTGCCAGCAGCCCTCAGGGTGGAAAAGGAAACACCATATATTTT. Protein: CASSPQGGKGNTIYF. The chain couples TRBV9 to TRBJ1-3, with D tentatively TRBD1 (5 bases). Trimming removed 4 bases from V and 4 bases from J, with 15 bases in between. Germline V gene sequence: CDR1 SGDLS, CDR2 YYNGEE. The CDR3 has 15 residues.

This clonotype appeared many times. This chain connects TRBV3-1 to TRBJ2-2; 7 bases align to TRBD1. The CDR3 sequence is 14 residues long. The germline V gene encodes CDR1 LGHDT and CDR2 YNNKEL (reference sequence). V was clipped by 1 base and J by 5 bases; unmatched bases: 1. In DNA form, the CDR3 reads TGTGCCAGCAGCCAAGGACAGGGAACCGGGGAGCTGTTTTTT. This translates into CASSQGQGTGELFF.

The chain recombines TRBV6-1 with TRBJ1-2, with TRBD1 matching over 9 bases. Germline CDR1 and CDR2: MNHNS and SASEGT. This CDR3 contains 14 residues. Trimming removed 4 bases from V and 5 bases from J; junction bases left unmatched: 5. CDR3 residues: CASSARTGEYGYTF. CDR3 nucleotides: TGTGCCAGCAGTGCCAGGACAGGGGAGTATGGCTACACCTTC.